The clone carrying this TCR beta chain occurred a few times. A single record per CDR3 protein comes from TCRdb applying MiXCR to the RT-PCR reads. This sample carries about 680,000 distinct CDR3 sequences, 14% of them seen once, and the ten largest clones take 3.6%. Trimming stripped 5 bases from V and 2 bases from J, with 9 bases between. Germline V gene data show CDR1 as KGHSH and CDR2 as LQKENI. CDR3 length: 13 residues. The sample consisted of memory CD4+ T cells from blood. The clonotype originates from a female donor in good health, serving as a healthy control. The V gene is TRBV18, the J gene TRBJ2-5, with D unclear. The CDR3 DNA is TGTGCCAGCTCATTGGACCAACAAGAGACCCAGTACTTC. This sequence encodes CASSLDQQETQYF.